This T cell receptor (beta chain) was observed in a study of blood T cell repertoires in COVID-19. In the study overall: The United States, Italy and Spain supplied acute and convalescent COVID-19 samples.

The germline CDR1 and CDR2 sequences are MDHEN and SYDVKM. The CDR3 totals 15 residues. Trimming removed 6 bases at V and 4 bases at J, with 16 bases between. Per the authors' pipeline: How many nucleated cells were present was estimated from reference gene primer amplification. Profiling relied on immunoSEQ multiplex PCR, and the TCRdb table lists in-frame clones only, not all of them. V, J and clone size derive from that table, while D and trimming were established from the DNA sequence. The sample has some 340,000 clones, 85% seen once. The chain uses TRBV28 and TRBJ1-5; maybe TRBD1 (5 bases). This receptor was identified in a woman younger than 30 with acute or convalescent COVID-19. The sample consisted of peripheral blood. The CDR3 region has the DNA TGTGCCAGCAGACCCTCCGGACAACCTAATCAGCCCCAGCATTTT. Its protein is CASRPSGQPNQPQHF.